This TCR beta chain emerged from a study of T cells after yellow fever vaccination. General study points: Reappearing after the booster were most of the clones from primary vaccination (roughly 95% CD4, 88% CD8). Clonotype sharing between CD4 and CD8 compartments was small.

The CDR3 runs 16 residues. Trimming took 5 bases from V and 2 from J, leaving 16 bases between them. Germline CDR1 reads LNHNV; CDR2 reads YYDKDF (reference sequence). A 5'RACE template-switching step, the method used to make TCR cDNA, added a universal primer site and UMIs. One entry per CDR3 protein, called by TCRdb with MiXCR from the 5' RACE reads. The data contain 250,000 to 350,000 distinct CDR3 sequences, around 7% of them singletons. Many counts were recorded for this clonotype. Its antigen is undetermined. This receptor was taken from a man younger than 30 who received the YFV17D yellow fever vaccine. The genes are TRBV15 and TRBJ2-1; D perhaps matches TRBD1 (5 bases). The specimen was PBMCs, collected roughly 47 days after the first yellow fever vaccination. The CDR3 DNA reads as TGTGCCACCAGCGCCCGGACATCCAACACCTACAATGAGCAGTTCTTC. Its protein is CATSARTSNTYNEQFF.